This record covers a single T cell receptor beta chain. Its antigen is not known. The CDR3 extends over 13 amino acids. The germline V gene has CDR1 SGHTA and CDR2 FQGTGA. Trimming took off 2 bases at V and 1 base at J, with 5 bases between the two ends. This sample was included in a study of radiation and T cells in renal cell carcinoma. Whole-study results and caveats: From baseline, blood top tumor clonotypes peaked at 2 weeks post-radiation.

TCRdb's copy holds only in-frame clones and misses some; the assay was immunoSEQ multiplex PCR. This table has about 130,000 clones, about 88% appearing once. Time point described: baseline pretreatment blood. Described treatment: 15 Gy SBRT to primary tumor, nephrectomy 4 weeks later. After SBRT, blood was collected at 2 and 4 weeks, plus baseline. This sequence was found in a woman between 50 and 59 years old with renal cell carcinoma. The rearrangement uses TRBV7-3 and TRBJ1-1; no clear D. Sequenced here: blood, sampled from a patient whose treatment included radiotherapy and nephrectomy. CDR3 in DNA: TGTGCCAGCAGCTTATTGGGGAACACTGAAGCTTTCTTT. Protein: CASSLLGNTEAFF.